Below, 25 T cell receptor beta chains from the same sample are listed, as sequenced in a study of control samples from healthy donors and cancer patients. TCRdb's copy holds only in-frame clones and misses some; the assay was immunoSEQ multiplex PCR. The data contain some 150,000 clones, 90% to 95% of them singletons. Sequences were obtained from blood. The receptors stem from a man aged 35 to 55 in good health.

This chain uses TRBV5-6 with TRBJ2-3; perhaps TRBD1 as D (6 bases). This CDR3 region has 13 residues. CDR1 and CDR2 (germline): SGHDT, YYEEEE. Trimming cost V 0 bases and J 7 bases, with 9 bases left between them. The CDR3 region has the DNA TGTGCCAGCAGCTTGGGGGGGCTTTATACGCAGTATTTT. This gives the protein CASSLGGLYTQYF.

This clone was seen once. This chain joins TRBV6-5 and TRBJ1-1; D not resolved. Germline V lookup: CDR1 MNHEY, CDR2 SVGAGI. The CDR3 spans 13 residues. The ends were cut back, 6 bases at V and 0 bases at J, with 8 bases in the middle. The CDR3: CASRLKMNTEAFF. CDR3 in DNA: TGTGCCAGCAGATTAAAAATGAACACTGAAGCTTTCTTT.

The rearrangement joins TRBV6-2 or TRBV6-3 to TRBJ1-1, with D tentatively TRBD1 (5 bases). Trimming removed 5 bases from V and 4 bases from J, with 23 bases in between. CDR1 and CDR2 (germline): MNHEY, SVGEGT. The CDR3 totals 17 residues. The CDR3 loop reads CASSQIPTFGGTTEAFF. CDR3 in DNA: TGTGCCAGCAGTCAGATACCTACTTTTGGGGGTACCACTGAAGCTTTCTTT.

This chain joins TRBV7-9 and TRBJ1-1; weak D call: TRBD1 (5 bases). CDR1 and CDR2 (germline): SEHNR, FQNEAQ (reference sequence). V shed 4 bases and J shed 4 bases, with 16 bases lying between them. The CDR3 has 15 residues. CDR3 region: CASSSYGGYGTEAFF. The CDR3 DNA follows: TGTGCCAGCAGCTCGTATGGGGGATACGGCACTGAAGCTTTCTTT.

The chain links TRBV11-3 to TRBJ2-1; 8 bases agree with TRBD1. The V gene end was trimmed by 4 bases and the J gene end by 5 bases; junction bases not matched to a gene: 7. Germline assignment: CDR1 SGHNT and CDR2 YENEEA. CDR3 length: 15 residues. The CDR3 region is CASSYGQGRDNEQFF. The CDR3 DNA reads as TGTGCCAGCAGCTATGGACAGGGACGGGACAATGAGCAGTTCTTC.

A single count supports this clone. The chain recombines TRBV24-1 with TRBJ2-3; D could derive from TRBD1 or TRBD2 (7 bases each). The germline gives CDR1 KGHDR, CDR2 SFDVKD. The V end lost 5 bases, the J end lost 3 bases, and 17 bases lay between the germline ends. The CDR3 sequence is 16 residues long. CDR3: CATSGSTGRVTDTQYF. CDR3 DNA: TGTGCCACCAGTGGATCGACAGGGAGGGTGACAGATACGCAGTATTTT.

This sequence joins TRBV19 and TRBJ2-3, with a weak D call TRBD1 (6 bases). V gave up 3 bases and J gave up 5 bases, with 12 bases separating them. The CDR3 extends over 14 amino acids. Germline CDR1 reads LNHDA; CDR2 reads SQIVND (reference sequence). CDR3 nucleotides: TGTGCCAGTAGTATGAGGGGGATCGGAGATACGCAGTATTTT. The encoded protein is CASSMRGIGDTQYF. The entire variable domain, with the rest obtained from reference TRBV19 and TRBJ2-3, is as follows: DGGITQSPKYLFRKEGQNVTLSCEQNLNHDAMYWYRQDPGQGLRLIYYSQIVNDFQKGDIAEGYSVSREKKESFPLTVTSAQKNPTAFYLCASSMRGIGDTQYFGPGTRLTVL.

This chain connects TRBV6-5 to TRBJ1-4; the match to TRBD1 covers 11 bases. The CDR3 covers 14 residues. Germline values: CDR1 MNHEY, CDR2 SVGAGI. Trimming took 5 bases from V and 8 from J; bases not matched to a gene: 4. As DNA, the CDR3 is TGTGCCAGCAGTAAGGGACAGGGGGTGGAAAAACTGTTTTTT. Its translation is CASSKGQGVEKLFF.

This clone was seen only once. The chain joins TRBV6-5 to TRBJ2-7; a possible D gene is TRBD2 (5 bases). V gave up 11 bases and J gave up 3 bases, with 8 bases separating them. The germline gives CDR1 MNHEY, CDR2 SVGAGI. The CDR3 runs 10 residues. CDR3 DNA sequence: TGTGCCGGGCGGGTCTACGAGCAGTACTTC. It is translated as CAGRVYEQYF.

The chain has TRBV12-3 or TRBV12-4 and TRBJ1-5; the match to TRBD1 covers 9 bases. Losses at the gene ends were 8 bases for V and 7 bases for J; bases not matched to a gene: 3. The CDR3 has 12 residues. The CDR3 protein is CASHTGGQPQHF. The CDR3 DNA follows: TGTGCCAGCCATACAGGGGGCCAGCCCCAGCATTTT.

In DNA, the CDR3 is TGTGCCAGTTTTGGACAGCTGAACACTGAAGCTTTCTTT. Amino acids: CASFGQLNTEAFF. J is TRBJ1-1 and V is TRBV19; D is possibly TRBD1 (6 bases). The CDR3 runs to 13 residues. Germline V CDR1 and CDR2: LNHDA, SQIVND (reference sequence). Between the trimmed V and J ends, which lost 8 bases and 0 bases, there was a span of 10 bases.

J is TRBJ2-5 and V is TRBV5-1, with D perhaps TRBD1 or TRBD2 (5 bases each). The CDR3 extends over 15 amino acids. CDR1 and CDR2 (germline): SGHRS, YFSETQ. Trimming took 0 bases from V and 5 from J, leaving 14 bases between them. Here the CDR3 reads CASSLAGVGDETQYF. CDR3 coding DNA: TGCGCCAGCAGCTTGGCCGGCGTGGGGGATGAGACCCAGTACTTC.

The chain uses TRBV9 and TRBJ1-4, with 8 nucleotides matching TRBD1. The CDR3 is 14 residues long. V shed 1 base, J shed 8 bases, and the junction held 4 bases outside the gene matches. CDR1 is SGDLS and CDR2 is YYNGEE in the germline V gene. The CDR3 region has the DNA TGTGCCAGCAGCGTAAAACAGGGGGTGGAAAAACTGTTTTTT. Residues: CASSVKQGVEKLFF.

The chain couples TRBV6-5 to TRBJ2-1; no clear D. CDR1 MNHEY and CDR2 SVGAGI come from the germline V gene. V dropped 6 bases and J dropped 3 bases, with 12 bases sitting between them. The CDR3 sequence is 14 residues long. CDR3 DNA: TGTGCCAGCAGCCCCTCTCCTGACTACAATGAGCAGTTCTTC. Residues: CASSPSPDYNEQFF.

The rearrangement uses TRBV12-3 or TRBV12-4 and TRBJ2-7; D remains ambiguous. V lost 2 bases and J lost 1, with 6 bases in between. This CDR3 is built from 13 residues. The CDR3 bases are TGTGCCAGCAGTTTAACTACTTCCTACGAGCAGTACTTC. This codes for CASSLTTSYEQYF.

This clone has only one observation. CDR3 DNA sequence: TGTGCCAGCAGTTTAAACCCTAGCGGTAGGGACAATGAGCAGTTCTTC. Translation: CASSLNPSGRDNEQFF. V gene TRBV27 combines with J gene TRBJ2-1, with 7 bases identical to TRBD2. Germline CDR1 reads MNHEY; CDR2 reads SMNVEV (reference sequence). The CDR3 loop spans 16 amino acids. Unmatched junction bases numbered 9, after V lost 2 bases and J lost 5 bases.

The rearrangement joins TRBV7-9 to TRBJ1-3, with D perhaps matching TRBD1 (5 bases). From germline, CDR1 is SEHNR and CDR2 FQNEAQ (reference sequence). The CDR3 extends over 11 amino acids. V was pared by 4 bases and J by 16 bases, with 14 bases between. The CDR3, as DNA: TGTGCCAGCAGCTCCGGGACTCCGGGGTATTTT. Translation gives CASSSGTPGYF.

This chain connects TRBV2 to TRBJ2-5; D is uncertain. This CDR3 contains 13 residues. Germline V lookup: CDR1 SNHLY, CDR2 FYNNEI. V shed 10 bases and J shed 3 bases, with 15 bases lying between them. This chain's CDR3 is CATSPWRKETQYF. The CDR3 DNA follows: TGTGCCACCTCACCCTGGCGGAAAGAGACCCAGTACTTC.

V and J are TRBV7-2 and TRBJ1-6; D not certain. V was clipped by 1 base and J by 4 bases, with 14 bases between them. This CDR3 is built from 17 residues. Germline CDR1 SGHTA, CDR2 FQGNSA. The DNA of the CDR3 is TGTGCCAGCAGCTTAGGATTAAGATACCATTATAATTCACCCCTCCACTTT. Translating it yields CASSLGLRYHYNSPLHF.

A note on this clone: At one boundary the junction diverges from the germline segment, which might be a read error. J is TRBJ2-7 and V is TRBV30, with D possibly TRBD2 on 6 matching bases. CDR1 and CDR2 (germline): GTSNPN, SVGIG (reference sequence). This CDR3 is 14 amino acids long. CDR3 in DNA: TGTGCCTGGAATATGGATTGGGACTCCCACGAGCAGTACTTC. Its protein product is CAWNMDWDSHEQYF.

The rearrangement links TRBV7-8 to TRBJ2-1; the D gene is possibly TRBD2 (5 bases). The CDR3 runs to 17 residues. V lost 0 bases to trimming and J lost 0 bases, with 12 bases between them. Germline V lookup: CDR1 SGHVS, CDR2 FQNEAQ. For the CDR3, the DNA is TGTGCCAGCAGCTTAGCCGTGAGGGCCAGCTCCTACAATGAGCAGTTCTTC. It is translated as CASSLAVRASSYNEQFF.

This clone was seen only once. V usage is TRBV9 and J usage is TRBJ2-2; 7 bases map to TRBD1. In germline, CDR1 is SGDLS, CDR2 YYNGEE. There are 16 residues in the CDR3. V lost 5 bases to trimming and J lost 2 bases; unmatched junction nucleotides: 9. Here the CDR3 reads CASSPYRDRNTGELFF. The CDR3 DNA is TGTGCCAGCAGTCCGTACCGGGACAGAAACACCGGGGAGCTGTTTTTT.

V gene TRBV6-4 combines with J gene TRBJ2-1; 10 nucleotides agree with TRBD1. The ends lost 3 bases at V and 4 bases at J; junction bases unmatched: 9. Per the germline V gene, CDR1 is MRHNA and CDR2 is SNTAGT. CDR3 length: 17 residues. The DNA of the CDR3 is TGTGCCAGCAGTGATATAGTGACAGGGGGCGCATACAATGAGCAGTTCTTC. Its protein is CASSDIVTGGAYNEQFF.

The CDR3 sequence is CASSPNPRGGIGSYNEQFF. The CDR3 DNA sequence: TGTGCCAGCAGCCCGAATCCGCGGGGGGGTATTGGGTCCTACAATGAGCAGTTCTTC. The V gene is TRBV21-1, the J gene TRBJ2-1; TRBD2, the table's D call, lacks a check against the DNA. TRBV21-1 is annotated as a pseudogene. This CDR3 contains 19 residues.

The rearrangement uses TRBV7-9 and TRBJ1-3; D unresolved. Germline V gene sequence: CDR1 SEHNR, CDR2 FQNEAQ (reference sequence). V lost 6 bases and J lost 0, with 15 bases in between. The CDR3 spans 16 residues. The CDR3 coding sequence is TGTGCCAGCAGATTACCCGACGACCTCTCTGGAAACACCATATATTTT. It codes for CASRLPDDLSGNTIYF. The full variable domain, in which reference TRBV7-9 and TRBJ1-3 provide the parts outside the CDR3, is DTGVSQNPRHKITKRGQNVTFRCDPISEHNRLYWYRQTLGQGPEFLTYFQNEAQLEKSRLLSDRFSAERPKGSFSTLEIQRTEQGDSAMYLCASRLPDDLSGNTIYFGEGSWLTVV.